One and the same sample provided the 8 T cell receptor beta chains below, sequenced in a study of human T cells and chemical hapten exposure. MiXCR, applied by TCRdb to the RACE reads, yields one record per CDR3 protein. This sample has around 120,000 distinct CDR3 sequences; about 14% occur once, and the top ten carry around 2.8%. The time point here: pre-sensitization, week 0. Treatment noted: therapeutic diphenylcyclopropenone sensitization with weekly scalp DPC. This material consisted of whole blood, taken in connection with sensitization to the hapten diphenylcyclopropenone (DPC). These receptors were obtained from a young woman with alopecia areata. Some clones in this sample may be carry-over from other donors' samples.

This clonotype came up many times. Here the CDR3 reads CASSSSGRGYGYTF. Here the CDR3 DNA reads TGTGCCAGCAGTTCATCGGGACGGGGCTATGGCTACACCTTC. The chain combines TRBV6-5 with TRBJ1-2, with D possibly TRBD1 on 5 matching bases. The CDR3 is made up of 14 amino acids. Germline-derived CDR1 and CDR2 are MNHEY and SVGAGI. V gave up 4 bases and J gave up 4 bases, with 13 bases separating them.

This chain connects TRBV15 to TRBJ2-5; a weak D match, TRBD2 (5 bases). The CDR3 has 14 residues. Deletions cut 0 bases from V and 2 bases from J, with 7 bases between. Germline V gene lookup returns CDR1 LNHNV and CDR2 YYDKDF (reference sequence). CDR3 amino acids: CATSRDRGQETQYF. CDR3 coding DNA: TGTGCCACCAGCAGAGACCGGGGACAAGAGACCCAGTACTTC.

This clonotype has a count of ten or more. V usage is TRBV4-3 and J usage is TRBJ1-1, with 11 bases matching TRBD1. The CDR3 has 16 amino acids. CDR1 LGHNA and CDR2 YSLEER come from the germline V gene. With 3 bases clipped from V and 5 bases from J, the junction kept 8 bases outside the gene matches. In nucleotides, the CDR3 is TGCGCCAGCAGCCAGCCGGGACAGGGGGGTCGGACTGAAGCTTTCTTT. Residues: CASSQPGQGGRTEAFF.

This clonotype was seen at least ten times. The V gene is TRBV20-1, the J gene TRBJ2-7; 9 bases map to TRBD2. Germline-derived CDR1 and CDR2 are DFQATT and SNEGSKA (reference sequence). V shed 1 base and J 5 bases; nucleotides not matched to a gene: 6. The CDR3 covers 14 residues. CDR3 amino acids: CSARVASGVHEQYF. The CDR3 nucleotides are TGCAGTGCTAGAGTGGCTAGCGGGGTACACGAGCAGTACTTC.

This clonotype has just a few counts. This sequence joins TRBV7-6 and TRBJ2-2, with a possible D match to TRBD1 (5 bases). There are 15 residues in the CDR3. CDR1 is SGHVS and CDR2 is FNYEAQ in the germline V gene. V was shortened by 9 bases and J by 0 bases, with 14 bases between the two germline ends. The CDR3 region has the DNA TGTGCCAGTTCTATGGGGCTACCGAACACCGGGGAGCTGTTTTTT. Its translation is CASSMGLPNTGELFF. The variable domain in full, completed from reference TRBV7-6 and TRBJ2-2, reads GAGVSQSPRYKVTKRGQDVALRCDPISGHVSLYWYRQALGQGPEFLTYFNYEAQQDKSGLPNDRFSAERPEGSISTLTIQRTEQRDSAMYRCASSMGLPNTGELFFGEGSRLTVL.

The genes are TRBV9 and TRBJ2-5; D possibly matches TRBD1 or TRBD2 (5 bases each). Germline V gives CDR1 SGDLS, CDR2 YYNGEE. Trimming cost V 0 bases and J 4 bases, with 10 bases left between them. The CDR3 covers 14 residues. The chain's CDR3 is CASSVGGDRETQYF. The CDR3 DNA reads TGTGCCAGCAGCGTAGGAGGGGATCGAGAGACCCAGTACTTC. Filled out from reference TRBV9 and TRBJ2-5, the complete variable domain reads DSGVTQTPKHLITATGQRVTLRCSPRSGDLSVYWYQQSLDQGLQFLIQYYNGEERAKGNILERFSAQQFPDLHSELNLSSLELGDSALYFCASSVGGDRETQYFGPGTRLLVL.

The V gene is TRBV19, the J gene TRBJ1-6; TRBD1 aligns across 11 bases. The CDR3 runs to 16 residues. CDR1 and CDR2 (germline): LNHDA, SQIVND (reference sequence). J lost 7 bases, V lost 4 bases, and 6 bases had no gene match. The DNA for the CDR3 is TGTGCCAGTAGTACCCGGACAGGGGGCTTCAATTCACCCCTCCACTTT. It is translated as CASSTRTGGFNSPLHF.

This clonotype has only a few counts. CDR3 sequence (DNA): TGTGCCAGCAGCGTAGTGGCTGGGCCAGCTAATGAGCAGTTCTTC. It codes for CASSVVAGPANEQFF. The chain carries TRBV9 and TRBJ2-1; D remains unclear. V was trimmed by 0 bases and J by 7 bases, leaving 14 bases between them. The CDR3 is 15 amino acids. CDR1 and CDR2 (germline): SGDLS, YYNGEE.